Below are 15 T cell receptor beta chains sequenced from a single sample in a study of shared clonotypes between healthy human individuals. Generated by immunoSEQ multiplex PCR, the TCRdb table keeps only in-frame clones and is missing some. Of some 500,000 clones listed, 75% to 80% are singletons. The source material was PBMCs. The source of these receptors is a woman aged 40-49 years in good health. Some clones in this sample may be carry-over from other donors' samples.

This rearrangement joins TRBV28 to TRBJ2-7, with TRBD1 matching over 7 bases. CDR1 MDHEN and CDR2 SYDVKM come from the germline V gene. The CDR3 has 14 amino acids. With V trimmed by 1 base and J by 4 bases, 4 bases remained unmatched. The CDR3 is CASSLSGQPYEQYF. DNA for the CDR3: TGTGCCAGCAGTTTATCGGGACAGCCTTACGAGCAGTACTTC.

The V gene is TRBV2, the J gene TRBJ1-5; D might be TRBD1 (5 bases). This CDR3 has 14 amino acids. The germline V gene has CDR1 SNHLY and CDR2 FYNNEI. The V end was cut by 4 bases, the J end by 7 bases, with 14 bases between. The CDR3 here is CASSGVGGVQPQHF. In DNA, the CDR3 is TGTGCCAGCAGTGGGGTCGGAGGGGTACAGCCCCAGCATTTT.

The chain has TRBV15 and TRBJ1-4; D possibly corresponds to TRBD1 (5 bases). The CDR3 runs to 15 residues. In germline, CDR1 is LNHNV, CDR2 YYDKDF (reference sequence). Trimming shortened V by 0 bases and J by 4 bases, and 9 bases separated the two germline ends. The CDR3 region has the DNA TGTGCCACCAGCAGAGATGTGACAGATAATGAAAAACTGTTTTTT. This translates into CATSRDVTDNEKLFF.

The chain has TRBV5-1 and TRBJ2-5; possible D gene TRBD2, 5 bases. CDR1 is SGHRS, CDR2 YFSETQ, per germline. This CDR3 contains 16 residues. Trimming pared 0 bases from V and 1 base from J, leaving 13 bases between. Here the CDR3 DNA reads TGCGCCAGCAGCTTGGCTCCCTCGGGGTCCCAAGAGACCCAGTACTTC. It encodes CASSLAPSGSQETQYF.

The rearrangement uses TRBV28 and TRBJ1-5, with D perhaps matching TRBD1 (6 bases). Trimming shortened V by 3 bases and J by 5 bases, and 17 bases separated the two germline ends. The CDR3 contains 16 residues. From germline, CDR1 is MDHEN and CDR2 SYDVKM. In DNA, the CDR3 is TGTGCCAGCAGTTTCCGGCCCGGGACACCAGATCAGCCCCAGCATTTT. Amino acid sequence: CASSFRPGTPDQPQHF.

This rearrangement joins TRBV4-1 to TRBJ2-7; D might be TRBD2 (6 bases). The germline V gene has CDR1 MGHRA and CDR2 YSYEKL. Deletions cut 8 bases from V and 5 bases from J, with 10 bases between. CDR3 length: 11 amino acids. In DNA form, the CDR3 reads TGCGCCAGCGGGAGGTTCGACGAGCAGTACTTC. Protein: CASGRFDEQYF.

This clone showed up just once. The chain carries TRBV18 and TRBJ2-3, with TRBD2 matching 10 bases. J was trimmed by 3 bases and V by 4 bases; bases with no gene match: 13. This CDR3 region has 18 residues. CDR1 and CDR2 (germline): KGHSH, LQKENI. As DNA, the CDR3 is TGTGCCAGCTCACGAGGAAAAGCGGGAGGGCCCTCGACAGATACGCAGTATTTT. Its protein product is CASSRGKAGGPSTDTQYF.

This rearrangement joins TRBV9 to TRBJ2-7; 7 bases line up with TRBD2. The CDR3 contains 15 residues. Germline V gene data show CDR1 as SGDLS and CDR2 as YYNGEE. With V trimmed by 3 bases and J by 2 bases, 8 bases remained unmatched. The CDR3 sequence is CASSAQVAGAYEQYF. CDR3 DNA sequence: TGTGCCAGCAGCGCGCAAGTAGCGGGCGCCTACGAGCAGTACTTC.

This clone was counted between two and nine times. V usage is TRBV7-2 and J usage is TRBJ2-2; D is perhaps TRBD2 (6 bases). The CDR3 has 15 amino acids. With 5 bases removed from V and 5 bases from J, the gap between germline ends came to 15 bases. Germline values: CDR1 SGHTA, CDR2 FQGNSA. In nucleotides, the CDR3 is TGTGCCAGCAGCCAAGATCACGGGAGTACCGGGGAGCTGTTTTTT. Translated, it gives CASSQDHGSTGELFF.

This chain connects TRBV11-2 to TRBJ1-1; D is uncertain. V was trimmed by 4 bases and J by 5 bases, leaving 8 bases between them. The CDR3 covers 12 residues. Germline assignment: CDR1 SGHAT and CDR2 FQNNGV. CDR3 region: CASSSTRTEAFF. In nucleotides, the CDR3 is TGTGCCAGCAGCTCTACCCGGACTGAAGCTTTCTTT.

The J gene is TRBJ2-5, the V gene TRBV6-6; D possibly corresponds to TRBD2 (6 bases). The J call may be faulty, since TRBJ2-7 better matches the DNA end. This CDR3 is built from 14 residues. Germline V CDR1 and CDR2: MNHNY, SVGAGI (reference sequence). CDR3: CASSYSGRSNEQYF. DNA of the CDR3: TGTGCCAGCAGTTACTCCGGGAGATCGAACGAGCAGTACTTC.

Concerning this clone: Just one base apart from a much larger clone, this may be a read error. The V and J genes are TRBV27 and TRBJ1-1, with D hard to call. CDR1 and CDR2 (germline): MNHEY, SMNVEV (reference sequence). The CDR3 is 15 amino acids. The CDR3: CVSSSLKTINTEAFF. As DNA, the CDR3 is TGTGTCAGCAGTTCCCTGAAGACAATTAACACTGAAGCTTTCTTT.

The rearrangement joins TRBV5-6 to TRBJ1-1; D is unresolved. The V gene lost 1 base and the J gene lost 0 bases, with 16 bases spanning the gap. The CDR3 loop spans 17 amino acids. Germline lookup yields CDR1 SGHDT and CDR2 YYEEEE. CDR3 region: CASSLLYQDYMNTEAFF. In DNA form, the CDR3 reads TGTGCCAGCAGCTTGTTGTATCAGGACTACATGAACACTGAAGCTTTCTTT.

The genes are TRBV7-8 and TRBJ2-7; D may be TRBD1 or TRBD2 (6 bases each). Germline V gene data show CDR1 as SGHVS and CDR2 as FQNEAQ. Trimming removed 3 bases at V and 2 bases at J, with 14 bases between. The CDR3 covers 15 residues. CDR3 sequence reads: CASSFSRGGPYEQYF. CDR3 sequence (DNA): TGTGCCAGCAGCTTCAGTAGAGGGGGGCCCTACGAGCAGTACTTC.

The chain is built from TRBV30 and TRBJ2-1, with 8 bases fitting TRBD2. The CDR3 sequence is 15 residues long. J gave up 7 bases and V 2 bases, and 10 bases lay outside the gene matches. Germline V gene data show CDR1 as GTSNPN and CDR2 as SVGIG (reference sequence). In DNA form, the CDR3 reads TGTGCCTGGAGTCTACGGGAGGGCCGTTGGAATGAGCAGTTCTTC. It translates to CAWSLREGRWNEQFF.